These 11 T cell receptor beta chains were all obtained from the same sample, sequenced in a study of blood T cells in healthy people across ages (dated by TCRdb to 2015 to 2017). The library was generated by 5' RACE. Instrument used: Illumina HiSeq 2500. The second PCR ran for roughly 7 to 12 cycles and used a J-beta primer mix along with a sample-barcoded 5' primer. TCRdb passed the public sequencing reads through fastp at Q25 and MiXCR, retaining productive beta sequences. Duplicate CDR3 protein sequences are folded into a single record with the most common DNA and genes. The sample yields hundreds of thousands of distinct CDR3 sequences; less than 40% were counted once. The ten top clones hold approximately 15% of the sample. Sequenced sample: blood. The receptors derive from a woman older than 75 in good health. Donor details come from another sample of the same person, matched by shared clones.

This clonotype was recorded many times. The chain employs TRBV12-3 or TRBV12-4 and TRBJ2-1, with 7 bases fitting TRBD1. J lost 0 bases, V lost 7 bases, and 6 bases had no gene match. This CDR3 has 15 amino acids. CDR3 sequence reads: CASTRTGSSYNEQFF. The CDR3 DNA follows: TGTGCCAGCACCCGGACAGGAAGCTCCTACAATGAGCAGTTCTTC.

The chain is built from TRBV2 and TRBJ1-2; 8 bases fit TRBD1. The trim removed 2 bases at V and 7 bases at J, leaving 9 bases unmatched. CDR3 length equals 15 residues. Germline V lookup: CDR1 SNHLY, CDR2 FYNNEI. CDR3 nucleotides: TGTGCCAGCAGTGAACTCGGTCAGGGGGCGACTGGCTACACCTTC. Amino acid sequence: CASSELGQGATGYTF.

The genes are TRBV20-1 and TRBJ2-5, with D possibly being TRBD1 (7 bases). Germline CDR1 and CDR2: DFQATT and SNEGSKA (reference sequence). The CDR3 is 16 amino acids. Trimming took off 1 base at V and 0 bases at J, with 15 bases between the two ends. CDR3 amino acids: CSARVVRGEYQETQYF. CDR3 DNA: TGCAGTGCTAGAGTCGTCAGGGGGGAATACCAAGAGACCCAGTACTTC.

This clonotype has a handful of counts. The V gene is TRBV5-1, the J gene TRBJ1-4, with TRBD1 matching 12 bases. Looked up from germline, CDR1 is SGHRS and CDR2 is YFSETQ. J was trimmed by 8 bases and V by 0 bases; bases with no gene match: 8. The CDR3 has 17 amino acids. The CDR3 DNA sequence: TGCGCCAGCAGCTTGGAGATGGGGACAGGGGGCCAGGAAAAACTGTTTTTT. It encodes CASSLEMGTGGQEKLFF.

J is TRBJ1-5 and V is TRBV5-1; D may be TRBD1 (5 bases). This CDR3 region has 15 residues. Germline CDR1 is SGHRS and CDR2 is YFSETQ. The germline V and J ends were trimmed by 0 bases and 3 bases, with 10 bases remaining between them. This CDR3 reads CASSLGPGTNQPQHF. The CDR3 coding sequence is TGCGCCAGCAGCTTGGGCCCAGGGACCAATCAGCCCCAGCATTTT. The variable domain in full, with the rest retrieved from reference TRBV5-1 and TRBJ1-5, is KAGVTQTPRYLIKTRGQQVTLSCSPISGHRSVSWYQQTPGQGLQFLFEYFSETQRNKGNFPGRFSGRQFSNSRSEMNVSTLELGDSALYLCASSLGPGTNQPQHFGDGTRLSIL.

The chain joins TRBV7-2 to TRBJ1-1, with D possibly matching TRBD1 (6 bases). The CDR3 is 18 residues long. Trimming removed 4 bases from V and 0 bases from J, with 21 bases in between. CDR1 and CDR2 from the germline V gene are SGHTA and FQGNSA. The CDR3 loop reads CASSSTSGAEPLNTEAFF. CDR3 coding DNA: TGTGCCAGCAGCTCAACTTCAGGGGCAGAACCCTTGAACACTGAAGCTTTCTTT.

CDR3 loop: CASSPDWALYYNKQYF. CDR3 DNA sequence: TGCGCCAGCAGCCCTGACTGGGCCTTGTACTACAATAAGCAGTACTTC. The rearrangement joins TRBV5-1 to TRBJ2-5; D remains ambiguous. Germline V CDR1 and CDR2: SGHRS, YFSETQ. CDR3 length equals 16 residues. Trimming took 4 bases from V and 11 from J, leaving 27 bases between them.

The V and J genes are TRBV20-1 and TRBJ2-2; TRBD2 aligns across 7 bases. The CDR3 runs 16 residues. In germline, CDR1 is DFQATT, CDR2 SNEGSKA (reference sequence). J gave up 3 bases and V 1 base, and 8 bases lay outside the gene matches. This chain's CDR3 is CSARGDGGFYTGELFF. Here the CDR3 DNA reads TGCAGTGCTAGAGGGGACGGGGGGTTTTACACCGGGGAGCTGTTTTTT.

At least ten counts were recorded for this clonotype. The chain is built from TRBV27 and TRBJ1-6; 10 positions match TRBD1. Germline CDR1 reads MNHEY; CDR2 reads SMNVEV (reference sequence). Trimming cost V 10 bases and J 8 bases; bases outside gene matches: 11. The CDR3 extends over 15 amino acids. CDR3 coding DNA: TGTGCCACTGCCGCCGGGACAGGGGTTTATTCACCCCTCCACTTT. Residues: CATAAGTGVYSPLHF.

This clonotype has ten or more counts. The chain joins TRBV20-1 to TRBJ2-6; D not resolved. Trimming took 1 base from V and 2 from J, leaving 6 bases between them. This CDR3 has 14 residues. Germline V gene data show CDR1 as DFQATT and CDR2 as SNEGSKA (reference sequence). The CDR3 DNA follows: TGCAGTGCTAGAGGGGCCGCTGGGGCCAACGTCCTGACTTTC. Protein: CSARGAAGANVLTF.

The genes are TRBV9 and TRBJ1-3; D unresolved. The CDR3 consists of 14 residues. The V and J ends lost 3 bases and 0 bases respectively, with 7 bases between them. Looked up from germline, CDR1 is SGDLS and CDR2 is YYNGEE. For the CDR3, the DNA is TGTGCCAGCAGCGCTATATCCTCTGGAAACACCATATATTTT. It yields the protein CASSAISSGNTIYF.